Following are 22 T cell receptor beta chains from one sample sequenced in a study of T cell repertoires in cytomegalovirus infection. MiXCR, applied by TCRdb to the reads, yields one record per CDR3 protein. The sample consists of 150,000 to 200,000 distinct CDR3 sequences, roughly 15% of them appearing once. The specimen sequenced was CD8+ T cells from PBMCs. These receptors all stem from a human donor in good health (CMV status not recorded). Some clones in this sample may be carry-over from other donors' samples.

This clonotype was seen only a few times. The junction does not match germline at one end; this may be a read error. The chain combines TRBV7-3 with TRBJ1-1; weak D call: TRBD1 (5 bases). CDR3 length: 17 amino acids. Germline CDR1 reads SGHTA; CDR2 reads FQGTGA. The CDR3 spells CASSLTRGEGVNPEAFF. The DNA for the CDR3 is TGTGCCAGCAGCTTAACACGAGGAGAAGGGGTGAACCCTGAAGCTTTCTTT. The complete variable domain, with remaining parts taken from reference TRBV7-3 and TRBJ1-1, reads GAGVSQTPSNKVTEKGKYVELRCDPISGHTALYWYRQSLGQGPEFLIYFQGTGAADDSGLPNDRFFAVRPEGSVSTLKIQRTERGDSAVYLCASSLTRGEGVNPEAFFGQGTRLTVV.

In this sample, this clonotype turned up a few times. V usage is TRBV12-3 or TRBV12-4 and J usage is TRBJ1-1; perhaps TRBD1 as D (6 bases). Between the trimmed V and J ends, which lost 6 bases and 6 bases, there was a span of 20 bases. CDR3 size: 15 residues. The CDR3 is CASRPRGGVSPEAFF. The CDR3, as DNA: TGTGCCAGCAGACCAAGGGGGGGGGTATCGCCTGAAGCTTTCTTT.

This clonotype was counted between two and nine times. The chain joins TRBV6-6 to TRBJ2-1; D might be TRBD1 (5 bases). V dropped 7 bases and J dropped 4 bases, with 14 bases sitting between them. The CDR3 length is 14 residues. Germline lookup yields CDR1 MNHNY and CDR2 SVGAGI (reference sequence). CDR3 in amino acids: CASIPQGSYNEQFF. As DNA, the CDR3 is TGTGCCAGCATACCTCAGGGATCTTACAATGAGCAGTTCTTC.

The chain employs TRBV5-5 and TRBJ2-7, with unresolved D. This CDR3 comprises 14 residues. CDR1 is SGHKS, CDR2 YYEKEE, per germline (reference sequence). Trimming cost V 5 bases and J 1 base, with 13 bases left between them. CDR3 nucleotide sequence: TGTGCCAGCAGAAGACTGGGTGGGTCCTACGAGCAGTACTTC. It yields the protein CASRRLGGSYEQYF.

The chain uses TRBV7-6 and TRBJ2-2; perhaps TRBD1 as D (5 bases). The germline gives CDR1 SGHVS, CDR2 FNYEAQ. The length of the CDR3 is 12 residues. The V end lost 7 bases, the J end lost 5 bases, and 8 bases lay between the germline ends. The CDR3 is CASTQGTGELFF. CDR3 in DNA: TGTGCCAGCACCCAGGGAACCGGGGAGCTGTTTTTT.

This clonotype showed up just a few times. The CDR3 nucleotides are TGTGCCAGCAGCTTAGCGGGGGGCTCCCCTGGGGATACGCAGTATTTT. Protein sequence: CASSLAGGSPGDTQYF. The chain employs TRBV7-2 and TRBJ2-3; either TRBD1 or TRBD2 may fit D (6 bases each). V shed 0 bases and J shed 6 bases, with 16 bases lying between them. Germline V lookup: CDR1 SGHTA, CDR2 FQGNSA. CDR3 length: 16 amino acids. The full variable domain, its missing parts supplied by reference TRBV7-2 and TRBJ2-3, is GAGVSQSPSNKVTEKGKDVELRCDPISGHTALYWYRQSLGQGLEFLIYFQGNSAPDKSGLPSDRFSAERTGGSVSTLTIQRTQQEDSAVYLCASSLAGGSPGDTQYFGPGTRLTVL.

This clonotype was counted between two and nine times. The chain couples TRBV28 to TRBJ2-3; D not resolved. The germline gives CDR1 MDHEN, CDR2 SYDVKM. V lost 5 bases and J lost 0, with 9 bases in between. The CDR3 has 14 amino acids. CDR3 residues: CASSPDASTDTQYF. CDR3 DNA: TGTGCCAGCAGTCCGGATGCTAGCACAGATACGCAGTATTTT.

This clonotype was recorded a few times. This chain connects TRBV27 to TRBJ2-1, with TRBD2 identical over 9 bases. CDR1 MNHEY and CDR2 SMNVEV come from the germline V gene (reference sequence). Germline trimming cut 1 base from V and 8 bases from J; bases unmatched to any gene: 6. The CDR3 is 15 amino acids. CDR3 sequence: CASSLYSGGWDEQFF. The CDR3 DNA reads TGTGCCAGCAGTTTATACAGCGGGGGGTGGGATGAGCAGTTCTTC.

This clonotype appeared a single time. J is TRBJ2-2 and V is TRBV6-2 or TRBV6-3; 10 bases map to TRBD2. The junction had 3 bases not matched to a gene; V was cut back by 5 bases and J by 6 bases. The germline CDR1 and CDR2 sequences are MNHEY and SVGEGT. This CDR3 is 14 amino acids long. The CDR3 here is CASSHGTSAGELFF. The CDR3 DNA sequence: TGTGCCAGCAGTCACGGGACTAGCGCCGGGGAGCTGTTTTTT.

This clonotype has just a few counts. The chain has TRBV12-3 or TRBV12-4 and TRBJ2-7; weak D call: TRBD1 (6 bases). V lost 3 bases and J lost 5, with 14 bases in between. CDR3 size: 14 residues. Written as DNA, the CDR3 is TGTGCCAGCAGTTTTTGGGGGCGCAGGGACGAGCAGTACTTC. Translated, it gives CASSFWGRRDEQYF.

This clonotype was counted a few times. J is TRBJ2-1 and V is TRBV7-9, with D perhaps given as TRBD1 or TRBD2 (5 bases each). Germline loops: CDR1 SEHNR, CDR2 FQNEAQ (reference sequence). The CDR3 contains 16 residues. Trimming left V 0 bases short and J 9 bases short, with 18 bases between. In DNA form, the CDR3 reads TGTGCCAGCAGCTTAGCAGTCGCGATCGGGGCAATTGAGCAGTTCTTC. Translating gives CASSLAVAIGAIEQFF.

The chain couples TRBV18 to TRBJ1-5, with D maybe TRBD1 (6 bases). Per the germline V gene, CDR1 is KGHSH and CDR2 is LQKENI. Between the trimmed V and J ends, which lost 2 bases and 3 bases, there was a span of 11 bases. The CDR3 runs to 15 residues. CDR3 amino acids: CASSPGGYDNQPQHF. In DNA form, the CDR3 reads TGTGCCAGCTCACCAGGGGGCTACGACAATCAGCCCCAGCATTTT.

This sequence joins TRBV28 and TRBJ2-1, with 9 positions matching TRBD2. V gave up 4 bases and J gave up 10 bases; unmatched junction bases: 8. The CDR3 extends over 14 amino acids. Germline CDR1 reads MDHEN; CDR2 reads SYDVKM. The CDR3 is CASSYGASGNEQFF. DNA of the CDR3: TGTGCCAGCAGTTACGGGGCTAGCGGGAACGAGCAGTTCTTC. Full variable domain (rest looked up from reference TRBV28 and TRBJ2-1): DVKVTQSSRYLVKRTGEKVFLECVQDMDHENMFWYRQDPGLGLRLIYFSYDVKMKEKGDIPEGYSVSREKKERFSLILESASTNQTSMYLCASSYGASGNEQFFGPGTRLTVL.

The chain carries TRBV14 and TRBJ1-4, with D tentatively TRBD1 (5 bases). Trimming took 4 bases from V and 0 from J, leaving 12 bases between them. The length of the CDR3 is 16 residues. From germline, CDR1 is SGHDN and CDR2 FVKESK. Here the CDR3 DNA reads TGTGCCAGCAGCCCGGGACCCTCCTCAACTAATGAAAAACTGTTTTTT. Its protein is CASSPGPSSTNEKLFF. Complete variable domain (other parts from reference TRBV14 and TRBJ1-4): EAGVTQFPSHSVIEKGQTVTLRCDPISGHDNLYWYRRVMGKEIKFLLHFVKESKQDESGMPNNRFLAERTGGTYSTLKVQPAELEDSGVYFCASSPGPSSTNEKLFFGSGTQLSVL.

The gene calls are TRBV28 and TRBJ2-1; 10 bases agree with TRBD1. CDR1 is MDHEN and CDR2 is SYDVKM in the germline V gene. CDR3 length: 13 amino acids. The V gene end was trimmed by 6 bases and the J gene end by 8 bases; junction bases not matched to a gene: 4. The CDR3 protein is CASSLTGGDEQFF. DNA for the CDR3: TGTGCCAGCAGCCTGACAGGGGGCGATGAGCAGTTCTTC.

This sequence joins TRBV20-1 and TRBJ2-7, with 7 bases fitting TRBD1. Looked up from germline, CDR1 is DFQATT and CDR2 is SNEGSKA (reference sequence). V lost 6 bases to trimming and J lost 4 bases; unmatched junction nucleotides: 9. The CDR3 loop spans 13 amino acids. CDR3 residues: CSALNRDSYEQYF. The DNA for the CDR3 is TGCAGTGCCCTTAACCGGGACAGTTACGAGCAGTACTTC.

The chain is built from TRBV6-5 and TRBJ2-7; D uncertain. V shed 5 bases and J shed 5 bases, with 13 bases lying between them. The CDR3 spans 13 residues. Germline CDR1 and CDR2: MNHEY and SVGAGI. CDR3 nucleotides: TGTGCCAGCAGTCCCTCGTTAGTCCACGAGCAGTACTTC. Protein product: CASSPSLVHEQYF.

In its sample, this clonotype was seen a few times. The chain combines TRBV6-2 or TRBV6-3 with TRBJ2-1; 10 bases are shared with TRBD1. The V gene's germline CDR1 is MNHEY and CDR2 SVGEGT. This CDR3 is built from 15 residues. With V trimmed by 7 bases and J by 8 bases, 11 bases remained unmatched. The CDR3 sequence is CASTYWDRGYDEQFF. The DNA for the CDR3 is TGTGCCAGCACCTACTGGGACAGGGGTTACGATGAGCAGTTCTTC.

In this sample, this clonotype turned up a few times. The rearrangement uses TRBV6-6 and TRBJ2-7; D perhaps matches TRBD1 (6 bases). The CDR3 contains 17 residues. Trimming pared 2 bases from V and 4 bases from J, leaving 21 bases between. The germline gives CDR1 MNHNY, CDR2 SVGAGI (reference sequence). CDR3 sequence reads: CASSYPNRDTLEYEQYF. The CDR3 region has the DNA TGTGCCAGCAGTTACCCCAACCGGGACACCCTGGAGTACGAGCAGTACTTC.

This clonotype was recorded many times. J is TRBJ2-1 and V is TRBV12-3 or TRBV12-4; 16 bases align to TRBD2. The CDR3 has 16 residues. J lost 5 bases, V lost 5 bases, and 3 bases had no gene match. Here the CDR3 reads CASSPGTSGGDNEQFF. DNA for the CDR3: TGTGCCAGCAGTCCTGGGACTAGCGGGGGGGACAATGAGCAGTTCTTC.

The rearrangement uses TRBV25-1 and TRBJ1-2; tentative D call: TRBD1 (5 bases). The V and J ends lost 4 bases and 8 bases respectively, with 14 bases between them. Germline loops: CDR1 MGHDK, CDR2 SYGVNS. This CDR3 contains 13 residues. Here the CDR3 DNA reads TGTGCCAGCAGTGGGACAAAATCGGGGGGCTACACCTTC. It is translated as CASSGTKSGGYTF.

The table lists this clonotype with many counts. The chain combines TRBV7-2 with TRBJ2-6; no reliable D call. The germline CDR1 and CDR2 sequences are SGHTA and FQGNSA. The CDR3 spans 16 residues. V was clipped by 0 bases and J by 7 bases, with 13 bases between them. The CDR3 region is CASSLAPGFGANVLTF. The DNA of the CDR3 is TGTGCCAGCAGCTTAGCGCCCGGGTTTGGAGCCAACGTCCTGACTTTC. Drawing the rest from reference TRBV7-2 and TRBJ2-6, the complete variable domain is GAGVSQSPSNKVTEKGKDVELRCDPISGHTALYWYRQSLGQGLEFLIYFQGNSAPDKSGLPSDRFSAERTGGSVSTLTIQRTQQEDSAVYLCASSLAPGFGANVLTFGAGSRLTVL.